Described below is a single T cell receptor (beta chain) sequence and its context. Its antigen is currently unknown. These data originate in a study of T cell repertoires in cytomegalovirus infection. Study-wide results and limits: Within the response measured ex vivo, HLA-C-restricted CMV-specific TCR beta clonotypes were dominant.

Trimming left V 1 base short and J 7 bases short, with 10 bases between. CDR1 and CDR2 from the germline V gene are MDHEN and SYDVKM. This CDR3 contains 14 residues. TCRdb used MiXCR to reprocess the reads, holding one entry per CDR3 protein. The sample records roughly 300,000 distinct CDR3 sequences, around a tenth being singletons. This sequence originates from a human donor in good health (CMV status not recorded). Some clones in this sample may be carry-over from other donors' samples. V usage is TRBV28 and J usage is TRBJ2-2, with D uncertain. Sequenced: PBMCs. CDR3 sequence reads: CASSLSVLGGELFF. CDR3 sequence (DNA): TGTGCCAGCAGTTTATCCGTTCTGGGCGGGGAGCTGTTTTTT.